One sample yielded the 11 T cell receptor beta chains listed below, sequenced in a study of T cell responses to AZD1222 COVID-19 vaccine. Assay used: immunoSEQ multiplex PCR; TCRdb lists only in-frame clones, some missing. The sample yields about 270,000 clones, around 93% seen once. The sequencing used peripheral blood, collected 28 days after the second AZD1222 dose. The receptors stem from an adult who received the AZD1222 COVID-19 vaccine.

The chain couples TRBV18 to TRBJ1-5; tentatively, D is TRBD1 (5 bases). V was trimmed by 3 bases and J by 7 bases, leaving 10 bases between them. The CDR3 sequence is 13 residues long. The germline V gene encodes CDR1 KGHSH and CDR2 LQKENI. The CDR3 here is CASSPEGKQPQHF. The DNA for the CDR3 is TGTGCCAGCTCACCCGAGGGGAAACAGCCCCAGCATTTT.

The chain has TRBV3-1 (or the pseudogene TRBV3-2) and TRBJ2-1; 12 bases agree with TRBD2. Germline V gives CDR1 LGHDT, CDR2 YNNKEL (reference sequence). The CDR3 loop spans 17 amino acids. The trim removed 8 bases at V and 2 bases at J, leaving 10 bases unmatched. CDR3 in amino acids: CASDPRTSGTPYNEQFF. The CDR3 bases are TGTGCCAGCGACCCCCGGACTAGCGGGACGCCCTACAATGAGCAGTTCTTC.

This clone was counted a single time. The chain's CDR3 is CAISESGESEAFF. The CDR3 nucleotides are TGTGCCATCAGTGAGTCGGGGGAGAGTGAAGCTTTCTTT. V gene TRBV10-3 combines with J gene TRBJ1-1; D may be TRBD1 (5 bases). The CDR3 loop spans 13 amino acids. Germline-derived CDR1 and CDR2 are ENHRY and SYGVKD. V lost 0 bases and J 7 bases, leaving 9 bases between the germline ends.

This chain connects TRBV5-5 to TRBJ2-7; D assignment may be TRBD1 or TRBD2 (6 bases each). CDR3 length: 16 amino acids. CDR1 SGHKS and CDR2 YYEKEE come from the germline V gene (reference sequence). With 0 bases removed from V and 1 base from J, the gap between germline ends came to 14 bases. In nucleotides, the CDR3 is TGTGCCAGCAGCTTGGTGGGGGGCCAAGGGTCCTACGAGCAGTACTTC. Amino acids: CASSLVGGQGSYEQYF.

The CDR3 coding sequence is TGCAGTGCCACCGGTCGGGACCAGCAGTTCTTC. It codes for CSATGRDQQFF. The chain uses TRBV20-1 and TRBJ2-1; D might be TRBD1 or TRBD2, each matching 5 bases. The CDR3 extends over 11 amino acids. Germline assignment: CDR1 DFQATT and CDR2 SNEGSKA (reference sequence). Deletions cut 6 bases from V and 11 bases from J, with 14 bases between.

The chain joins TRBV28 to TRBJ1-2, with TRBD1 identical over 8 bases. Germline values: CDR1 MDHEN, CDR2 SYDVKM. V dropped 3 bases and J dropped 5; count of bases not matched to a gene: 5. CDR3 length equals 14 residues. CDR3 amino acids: CASSFRGRTYGYTF. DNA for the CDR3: TGTGCCAGCAGTTTCAGGGGGCGCACGTATGGCTACACCTTC.

The DNA of the CDR3 is TGCGCCAGCAGCCCGCCGGCGGGACTATCCTACAATGAGCAGTTCTTC. It codes for CASSPPAGLSYNEQFF. The chain carries TRBV5-1 and TRBJ2-1, with TRBD2 identical over 7 bases. The germline V gene encodes CDR1 SGHRS and CDR2 YFSETQ. V was pared by 4 bases and J by 1 base, with 8 bases of the junction left unmatched. The CDR3 is 16 residues long.

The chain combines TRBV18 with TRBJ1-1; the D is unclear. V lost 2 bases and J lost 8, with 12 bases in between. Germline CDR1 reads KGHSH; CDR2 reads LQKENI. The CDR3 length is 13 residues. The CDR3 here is CASSPSTDQEAFF. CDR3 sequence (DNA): TGTGCCAGCTCACCAAGCACCGACCAAGAAGCTTTCTTT.

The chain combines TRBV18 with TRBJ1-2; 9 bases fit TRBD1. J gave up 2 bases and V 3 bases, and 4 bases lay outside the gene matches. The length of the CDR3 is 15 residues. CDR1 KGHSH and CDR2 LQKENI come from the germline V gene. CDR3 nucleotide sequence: TGTGCCAGCTCACCCCCGGGACAGGGCAACTATGGCTACACCTTC. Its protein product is CASSPPGQGNYGYTF.

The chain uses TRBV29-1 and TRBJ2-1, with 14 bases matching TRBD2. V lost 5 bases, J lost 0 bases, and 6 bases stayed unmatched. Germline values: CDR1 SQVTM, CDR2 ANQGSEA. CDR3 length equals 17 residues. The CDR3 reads CSVRTSGGTSSYNEQFF. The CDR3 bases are TGCAGCGTTCGGACTAGCGGGGGGACCAGCTCCTACAATGAGCAGTTCTTC.

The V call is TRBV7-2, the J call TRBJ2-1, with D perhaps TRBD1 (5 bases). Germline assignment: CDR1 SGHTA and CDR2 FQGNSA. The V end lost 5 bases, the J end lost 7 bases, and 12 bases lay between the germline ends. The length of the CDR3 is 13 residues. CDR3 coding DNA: TGTGCCAGCAGCCGGACAACATGGAATGAGCAGTTCTTC. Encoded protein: CASSRTTWNEQFF.